Below, 3 T cell receptor beta chains from the same sample are listed, as sequenced in a study of blood T cell repertoires in COVID-19. Generated by immunoSEQ multiplex PCR, the TCRdb table keeps only in-frame clones and is missing some. This table holds roughly 180,000 clones, roughly 92% found once. The sequenced material came from peripheral blood. The source of these receptors is a man younger than 40 with COVID-19, enrolled during active disease.

In this sample, this clone turned up a few times. This chain links TRBV6-2 or TRBV6-3 with TRBJ2-7; D is ambiguous. Germline loops: CDR1 MNHEY, CDR2 SVGEGT. V was clipped by 6 bases and J by 2 bases, with 14 bases between them. The CDR3 extends over 14 amino acids. In DNA form, the CDR3 reads TGTGCCAGCAGCCCCGGCGGTGCCGCCTACGAGCAGTACTTC. This encodes CASSPGGAAYEQYF.

The gene calls are TRBV15 and TRBJ2-5, with 7 bases identical to TRBD1. Germline values: CDR1 LNHNV, CDR2 YYDKDF (reference sequence). This CDR3 has 15 amino acids. Trimming at V came to 5 bases and at J to 5 bases, leaving 11 bases not matched to a gene. This CDR3 is CATSPQGPWRETQYF. CDR3 bases: TGTGCCACCAGCCCACAGGGGCCCTGGCGCGAGACCCAGTACTTC. Full variable domain (remainder filled in from reference TRBV15 and TRBJ2-5): DAMVIQNPRYQVTQFGKPVTLSCSQTLNHNVMYWYQQKSSQAPKLLFHYYDKDFNNEADTPDNFQSRRPNTSFCFLDIRSPGLGDTAMYLCATSPQGPWRETQYFGPGTRLLVL.

This chain connects TRBV2 to TRBJ2-7; 7 positions match TRBD1. Losses at the gene ends were 6 bases for V and 3 bases for J; bases not matched to a gene: 2. The CDR3 is made up of 12 amino acids. CDR1 and CDR2 (germline): SNHLY, FYNNEI. CDR3 coding DNA: TGTGCCAGCAGCCGGACAGGCTACGAGCAGTACTTC. Protein sequence: CASSRTGYEQYF.